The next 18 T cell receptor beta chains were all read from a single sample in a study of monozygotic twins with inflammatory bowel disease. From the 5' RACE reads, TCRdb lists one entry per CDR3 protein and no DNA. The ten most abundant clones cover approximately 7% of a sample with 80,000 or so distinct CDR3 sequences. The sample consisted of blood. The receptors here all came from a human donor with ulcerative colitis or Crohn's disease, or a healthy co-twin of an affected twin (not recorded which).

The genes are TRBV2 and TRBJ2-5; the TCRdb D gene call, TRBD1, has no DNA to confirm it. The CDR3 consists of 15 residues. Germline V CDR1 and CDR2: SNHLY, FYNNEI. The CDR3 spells CASSPQGARRETQYF.

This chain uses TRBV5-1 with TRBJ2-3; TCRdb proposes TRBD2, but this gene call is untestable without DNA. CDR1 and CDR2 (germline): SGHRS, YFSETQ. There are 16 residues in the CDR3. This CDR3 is CASSLYGSGPPDTQYF. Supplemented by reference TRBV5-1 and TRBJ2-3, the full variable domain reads KAGVTQTPRYLIKTRGQQVTLSCSPISGHRSVSWYQQTPGQGLQFLFEYFSETQRNKGNFPGRFSGRQFSNSRSEMNVSTLELGDSALYLCASSLYGSGPPDTQYFGPGTRLTVL.

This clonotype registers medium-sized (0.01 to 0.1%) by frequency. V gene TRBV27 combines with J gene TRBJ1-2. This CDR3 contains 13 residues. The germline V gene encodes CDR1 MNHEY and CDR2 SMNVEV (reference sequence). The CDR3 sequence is CASSLLKTDGYTF.

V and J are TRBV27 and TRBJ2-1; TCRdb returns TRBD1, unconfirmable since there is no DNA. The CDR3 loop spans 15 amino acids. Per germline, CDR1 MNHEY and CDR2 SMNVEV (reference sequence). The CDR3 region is CATGRGFHYNNEQFF.

The CDR3 reads CASRTQLSDTQYF. V is TRBV10-2 and J is TRBJ2-3. This CDR3 is 13 amino acids long. The germline gives CDR1 WSHSY, CDR2 SAAADI.

CDR3 in amino acids: CSVVAASNTEAFF. The chain is built from TRBV29-1 and TRBJ1-1. This CDR3 has 13 residues. CDR1 and CDR2 (germline): SQVTM, ANQGSEA.

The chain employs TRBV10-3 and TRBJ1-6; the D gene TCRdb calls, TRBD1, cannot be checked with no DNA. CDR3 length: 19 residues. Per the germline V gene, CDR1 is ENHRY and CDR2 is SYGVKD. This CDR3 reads CAISEQRPRGSSYNSPLHF.

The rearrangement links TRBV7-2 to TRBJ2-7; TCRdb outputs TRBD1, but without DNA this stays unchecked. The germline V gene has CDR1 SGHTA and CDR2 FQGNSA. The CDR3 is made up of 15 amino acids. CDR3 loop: CASSPYRDRVFEQYF.

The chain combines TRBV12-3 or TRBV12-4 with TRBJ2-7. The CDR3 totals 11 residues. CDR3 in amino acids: CASSLGTEQYF.

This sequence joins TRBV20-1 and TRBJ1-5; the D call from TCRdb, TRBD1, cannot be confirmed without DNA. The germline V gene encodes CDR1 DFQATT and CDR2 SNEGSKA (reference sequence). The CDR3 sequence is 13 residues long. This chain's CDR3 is CSARRDRGQPQHF.

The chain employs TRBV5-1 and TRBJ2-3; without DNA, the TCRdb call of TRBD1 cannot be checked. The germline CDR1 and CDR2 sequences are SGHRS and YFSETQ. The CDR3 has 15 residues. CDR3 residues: CASSLEGLRGDTQYF.

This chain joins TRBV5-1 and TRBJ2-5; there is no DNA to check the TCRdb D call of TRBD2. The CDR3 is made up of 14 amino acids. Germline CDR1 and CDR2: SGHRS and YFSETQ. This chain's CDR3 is CASSLAWEKETQYF.

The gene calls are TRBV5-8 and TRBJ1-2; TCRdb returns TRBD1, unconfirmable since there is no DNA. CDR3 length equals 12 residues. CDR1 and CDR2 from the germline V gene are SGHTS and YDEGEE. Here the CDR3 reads CASSFNREAPTF.

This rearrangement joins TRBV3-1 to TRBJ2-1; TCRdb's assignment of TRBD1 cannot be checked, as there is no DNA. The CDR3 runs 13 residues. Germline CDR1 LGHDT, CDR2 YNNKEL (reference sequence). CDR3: CASSQRQGSEQFF.

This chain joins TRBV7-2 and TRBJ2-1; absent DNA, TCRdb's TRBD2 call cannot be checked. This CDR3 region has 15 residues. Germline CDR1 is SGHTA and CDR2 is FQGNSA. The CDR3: CASSLTSGHYNEQFF.

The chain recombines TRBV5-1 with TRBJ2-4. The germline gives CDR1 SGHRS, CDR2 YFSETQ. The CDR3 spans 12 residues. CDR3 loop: CASSSDLNIQYF.

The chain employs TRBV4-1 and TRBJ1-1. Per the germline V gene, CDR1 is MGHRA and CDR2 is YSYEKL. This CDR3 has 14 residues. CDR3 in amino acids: CASSYLTENTEAFF.

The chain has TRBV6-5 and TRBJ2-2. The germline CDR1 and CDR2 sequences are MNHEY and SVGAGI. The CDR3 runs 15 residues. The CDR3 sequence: CASSNRQRNTGELFF.